The TCR beta chain described here comes from a study of CD8 T cells in ankylosing spondylitis. Notes on the study in general: Seven to nine highly homologous variants made up a TCR beta motif, and this motif appeared characteristic of ankylosing spondylitis blood. There were earlier reports of some motif variants in reactive arthritis synovial fluid and blood.

TCRdb processed the 5' RACE reads anew with MiXCR; each CDR3 protein has one entry. The profile covers roughly 450,000 distinct CDR3 sequences, with about 24% appearing a single time and 0.89% taken by the ten largest. Of note for this clonotype: Its antigen is not identified.

CDR3 length equals 15 residues. Germline V gene data show CDR1 as MNHNS and CDR2 as SASEGT. V trimming: 3 bases; J trimming: 7 bases; junction bases outside the gene matches: 6. The chain carries TRBV6-1 and TRBJ2-2; TRBD1 agrees at 9 bases. The sequence was collected from a male donor with ankylosing spondylitis. The sequenced sample was blood, either unsorted or a sorted T cell fraction (not recorded which). In DNA, the CDR3 is TGTGCCAGCAGTGAGGGGGACAGGGATGACGGGGAGCTGTTTTTT. It yields the protein CASSEGDRDDGELFF.